This is a list of T cell receptor beta chains from one sample in a study of blood T cell repertoires in COVID-19. TCRdb keeps only in-frame clones here, not all; method: immunoSEQ multiplex PCR. The sample gives some 180,000 clones, roughly 88% of which show up once; 6.5% to 7.5% is in the top ten. The sequencing sample was made of peripheral blood. The receptor set was obtained from a woman in her forties with COVID-19, enrolled during active disease. Both conserved end residues are part of each CDR3. A D gene is named only where the DNA matches it firmly. Size is omitted from some rows. Given values are once, few, many or a class for expanded clones.

J: TRBJ2-3; V: TRBV6-5; size: NA; D: TRBD1; DNA: TGTGCCAGCAGTTCGGGACAGTGGGATAGCACAGATACGCAGTATTTT; CDR3: CASSSGQWDSTDTQYF
J: TRBJ1-2; V: TRBV19; size: NA; D: TRBD1; DNA: TGTGCCAGTATGTCGGGACAGGGGAACTCCTTCTATGGCTACACCTTC; CDR3: CASMSGQGNSFYGYTF
J: TRBJ2-2; V: TRBV29-1; size: NA; D: NA; DNA: TGCAGCGTTTCCTTTCCTCCCGGGGAGCTGTTTTTT; CDR3: CSVSFPPGELFF
J: TRBJ2-3; V: TRBV5-6; size: NA; D: TRBD2; DNA: TGTGCCAGCAGCCCGGGAGCGGGGGGCACAGATACGCAGTATTTT; CDR3: CASSPGAGGTDTQYF
J: TRBJ2-1; V: TRBV9; size: NA; D: TRBD2; DNA: TGTGCCAGCAGCGTAGCTCTCAAGCGGGAGGGCCTGGATGAGCAGTTCTTC; CDR3: CASSVALKREGLDEQFF
J: TRBJ2-1; V: TRBV10-1; size: once; D: TRBD2; DNA: TGCGCCAGCAGTGACGTTGGGGCGGGAGGAGATGAGCAGTTCTTC; CDR3: CASSDVGAGGDEQFF
J: TRBJ2-7; V: TRBV6-5; size: NA; D: NA; DNA: TGTGCCAGCAAGAGGACAGCCTCCACCTACGAGCAGTACTTC; CDR3: CASKRTASTYEQYF
J: TRBJ1-1; V: TRBV18; size: NA; D: TRBD1; DNA: TGTGCCAGCTCACAGGCAGGGGGCCGGAACACTGAAGCTTTCTTT; CDR3: CASSQAGGRNTEAFF
J: TRBJ2-7; V: TRBV27; size: NA; D: TRBD2; DNA: TGTGCCAGCAGTTTATCGGCGGGGGACTACGAGCAGTACTTC; CDR3: CASSLSAGDYEQYF
J: TRBJ1-2; V: TRBV9; size: NA; D: NA; DNA: TGTGCCAGCAGCGTAGGCGACAGGCCCTATGGCTACACCTTC; CDR3: CASSVGDRPYGYTF
J: TRBJ1-5; V: TRBV2; size: NA; D: TRBD1; DNA: TGTGCCAGCAGTGGAGACAGGGCGGGTCAGCCCCAGCATTTT; CDR3: CASSGDRAGQPQHF
J: TRBJ2-1; V: TRBV5-8; size: NA; D: NA; DNA: TGTGCCAGCAGCCGGAGCAGGGCCAGCTCAGGTGAGCAGTTCTTC; CDR3: CASSRSRASSGEQFF
J: TRBJ2-7; V: TRBV9; size: NA; D: TRBD1; DNA: TGTGCCAGCAGCGGTCCCCGGGACAGGATCGGCAACGAGCAGTACTTC; CDR3: CASSGPRDRIGNEQYF
J: TRBJ2-7; V: TRBV5-1; size: NA; D: NA; DNA: TGCGCCAGCAGCTTTACAGGGGAGGCACACGAGCAGTACTTC; CDR3: CASSFTGEAHEQYF
J: TRBJ2-7; V: TRBV11-2; size: NA; D: NA; DNA: TGTGCCAGCTCCGGTGGGGGGTACGAGCAGTACTTC; CDR3: CASSGGGYEQYF
J: TRBJ1-5; V: TRBV12-3/TRBV12-4; size: few; D: NA; DNA: TGTGCCAGCAGCAGGGCAAATCAGCCCCAGCATTTT; CDR3: CASSRANQPQHF
J: TRBJ2-3; V: TRBV6-1; size: NA; D: NA; DNA: TGTGCCAGCAGTGATTGGTCAGGGAGGCGAGGGTCCCGGATCACAGATACGCAGTATTTT; CDR3: CASSDWSGRRGSRITDTQYF
J: TRBJ2-7; V: TRBV9; size: once; D: TRBD2; DNA: TGTGCCAGCAGCGTAGGGACTAGAGGGCTCGAGCAGTACTTC; CDR3: CASSVGTRGLEQYF
J: TRBJ2-1; V: TRBV19; size: few; D: TRBD2; DNA: TGTGCCAGTAGTTTGTTAGCGGGAGATAATGAGCAGTTCTTC; CDR3: CASSLLAGDNEQFF
J: TRBJ1-6; V: TRBV12-5; size: NA; D: NA; DNA: TGTGCTAGTGGTTTAGGAGAGAATAATTCACCCCTCCACTTT; CDR3: CASGLGENNSPLHF
J: TRBJ2-7; V: TRBV18; size: once; D: TRBD1; DNA: TGTGCCAGCTCACAGGACAGGGGGGGATACGAGCAGTACTTC; CDR3: CASSQDRGGYEQYF
J: TRBJ2-6; V: TRBV6-4; size: few; D: NA; DNA: TGTGCCAGCAGATCAGACTCTGGGGCCAACGTCCTGACTTTC; CDR3: CASRSDSGANVLTF
J: TRBJ1-3; V: TRBV3-1/TRBV3-2; size: NA; D: NA; DNA: TGTGCCAGCAGCCTAAACCGGGGGGGTCCTCAGTCTGGAAACACCATATATTTT; CDR3: CASSLNRGGPQSGNTIYF
J: TRBJ2-5; V: TRBV5-1; size: NA; D: TRBD1; DNA: TGCGCCAGCAGCTTGGTCCCCGGGACAGGAGGGGAAGAGACCCAGTACTTC; CDR3: CASSLVPGTGGEETQYF
J: TRBJ2-7; V: TRBV29-1; size: NA; D: NA; DNA: TGCAGCGTGTGCCGGTTTAACTCCTACGAGCAGTACTTC; CDR3: CSVCRFNSYEQYF
J: TRBJ2-2; V: TRBV4-1; size: NA; D: TRBD2; DNA: TGCGCCAGCAGCCAAGAATTAGCGGGGGCAACCAACACCGGGGAGCTGTTTTTT; CDR3: CASSQELAGATNTGELFF
J: TRBJ2-7; V: TRBV24-1; size: NA; D: NA; DNA: TGTGCCACCAGTGATTCCGGTCGGGACGAGCAGTACTTC; CDR3: CATSDSGRDEQYF
J: TRBJ2-1; V: TRBV18; size: NA; D: TRBD2; DNA: TGTGCCAGCTCAACAGGGACTAGCGGGATCGGCAATGAGCAGTTCTTC; CDR3: CASSTGTSGIGNEQFF
J: TRBJ2-5; V: TRBV18; size: NA; D: TRBD2; DNA: TGTGCCAGCTCACCAGGTCACGGGGGGGCCGGAGAGACCCAGTACTTC; CDR3: CASSPGHGGAGETQYF
J: TRBJ2-5; V: TRBV6-6; size: NA; D: TRBD2; DNA: TGTGCCAGCAGTTACTCAGCGGGGGGTCTCCAAGAGACCCAGTACTTC; CDR3: CASSYSAGGLQETQYF
J: TRBJ2-2; V: TRBV5-1; size: NA; D: TRBD1; DNA: TGCGCCAGCAGCGCCGGGACAGGGACGAACACCGGGGAGCTGTTTTTT; CDR3: CASSAGTGTNTGELFF
J: TRBJ1-2; V: TRBV19; size: once; D: TRBD1; DNA: TGTGCCAGTAGTTTTTTCCCCCCGGACAGGCCCGGCTACACCTTC; CDR3: CASSFFPPDRPGYTF
J: TRBJ1-1; V: TRBV28; size: NA; D: TRBD1; DNA: TGTGCCAGGGAGCCCCGGACAGGGCCGAACACTGAAGCTTTCTTT; CDR3: CAREPRTGPNTEAFF
J: TRBJ1-1; V: TRBV7-3; size: NA; D: NA; DNA: TGTGCCAGCAGCAACTCGCCGGGGGACACTGAAGCTTTCTTT; CDR3: CASSNSPGDTEAFF
J: TRBJ1-5; V: TRBV5-8; size: NA; D: NA; DNA: TGTGCCAGCAGCTTGGGACAGGCGGTGATTCAGCCCCAGCATTTT; CDR3: CASSLGQAVIQPQHF
J: TRBJ2-5; V: TRBV3-1/TRBV3-2; size: NA; D: NA; DNA: TGTGCCAGCAGCCACCTGGGCCTAGCCCCTGAGACCCAGTACTTC; CDR3: CASSHLGLAPETQYF
J: TRBJ1-2; V: TRBV7-8; size: few; D: TRBD1; DNA: TGTGCCAGCAGCTCTCAGGGGGGCGACTATGGCTACACCTTC; CDR3: CASSSQGGDYGYTF
J: TRBJ2-3; V: TRBV28; size: NA; D: TRBD1; DNA: TGTGCCAGCAGTCCAACACTCGGGACAGGGGACCCAGATACGCAGTATTTT; CDR3: CASSPTLGTGDPDTQYF
J: TRBJ2-5; V: TRBV2; size: once; D: TRBD2; DNA: TGTGCCAGCAGCTCCACGCGGGGGAACCAAGAGACCCAGTACTTC; CDR3: CASSSTRGNQETQYF
J: TRBJ1-2; V: TRBV24-1; size: NA; D: NA; DNA: TGTGCCACCAGTGATTTGCAACAGGGCTATGGCTACACCTTC; CDR3: CATSDLQQGYGYTF
J: TRBJ2-1; V: TRBV5-1; size: NA; D: NA; DNA: TGCGCCAGCGGGTTGGGGGAGGATGAGCAGTTCTTC; CDR3: CASGLGEDEQFF
J: TRBJ2-5; V: TRBV11-2; size: NA; D: TRBD2; DNA: TGTGCCAGCAGCTTAGTTACTAGCGGGACGAACCGAGCAGAGACCCAGTACTTC; CDR3: CASSLVTSGTNRAETQYF
J: TRBJ2-1; V: TRBV25-1; size: NA; D: TRBD2; DNA: TGTGCCAGCAGTGAAGAAGGTAGCGGGAACAATGAGCAGTTCTTC; CDR3: CASSEEGSGNNEQFF
J: TRBJ1-4; V: TRBV12-3/TRBV12-4; size: once; D: NA; DNA: TGTGCCAGCTGGGCAGGGCAAGGTGAAAAACTGTTTTTT; CDR3: CASWAGQGEKLFF
J: TRBJ2-6; V: TRBV28; size: NA; D: TRBD1; DNA: TGTGCCAGCAGCCAGGGACAGGAAAGGCTCCGGTTC; CDR3: CASSQGQERLRF
J: TRBJ2-6; V: TRBV5-1; size: NA; D: TRBD1; DNA: TGCGCCAGCAGCGCGGACAGGGGAGCTGGGGCCAACGTCCTGACTTTC; CDR3: CASSADRGAGANVLTF
J: TRBJ1-2; V: TRBV5-1; size: NA; D: NA; DNA: TGCGCCAGCAGCAGCCCGGGCCGGGGGGACTATGGCTACACCTTC; CDR3: CASSSPGRGDYGYTF
J: TRBJ2-7; V: TRBV27; size: NA; D: TRBD1; DNA: TGTGCCAGCAGTTCCTCGACAGGGAGCTCCTACGAGCAGTACTTC; CDR3: CASSSSTGSSYEQYF
J: TRBJ2-5; V: TRBV5-1; size: NA; D: NA; DNA: TGCGCCAGCAGCTTGGTACTAGAGCGGGAGACCCAGTACTTC; CDR3: CASSLVLERETQYF
J: TRBJ1-1; V: TRBV28; size: NA; D: NA; DNA: TGTGCCAGCAGTTTGCAGGGGAACACTGAAGCTTTCTTT; CDR3: CASSLQGNTEAFF
J: TRBJ2-1; V: TRBV5-1; size: NA; D: TRBD1; DNA: TGCGCCAGCAGCTTGGCCGGGACAGGGGCATACAATGAGCAGTTCTTC; CDR3: CASSLAGTGAYNEQFF